This T cell receptor beta chain was sequenced during a study of molecular identifiers for immune sequencing clone quantification. For the study at large: The replicate experiment used RNA from roughly 18,000 or 92,000 naive CD8 cells. This RNA was split into five aliquots, and four of them were sequenced.

Naive CD8 T cell sorting was performed on the CD8+CD4-CCR7+CD45RA+ phenotype. Study-level results: Highly expanded clone sizes could end up underestimated if a barcode were shared by identical TCR molecules.

In germline, CDR1 is SQVTM, CDR2 ANQGSEA. This CDR3 has 16 amino acids. The ends were cut back, 1 base at V and 4 bases at J, with 19 bases in the middle. This clonotype came up a few times. Its antigen remains unknown. TCRdb redid the calling of the PCR reads with MiXCR, one entry per CDR3 protein. The repertoire includes around 470,000 distinct CDR3 sequences, about a fifth of them detected once, and under 0.85% sits in the top ten. Input material: naive CD8+ T cells from blood, with Jurkat cell RNA spiked in. Described subset: FACS-sorted CD8+CD4-CCR7+CD45RA+ naive T cells. This clonotype originated in a human donor in good health. Some libraries in this study had Jurkat cell RNA spiked in. The chain couples TRBV29-1 to TRBJ1-2; D gene ambiguous. CDR3 DNA sequence: TGCAGCGTTGAAGTTAGCATCGGTTCCTATCCCTATGGCTACACCTTC. It specifies CSVEVSIGSYPYGYTF.